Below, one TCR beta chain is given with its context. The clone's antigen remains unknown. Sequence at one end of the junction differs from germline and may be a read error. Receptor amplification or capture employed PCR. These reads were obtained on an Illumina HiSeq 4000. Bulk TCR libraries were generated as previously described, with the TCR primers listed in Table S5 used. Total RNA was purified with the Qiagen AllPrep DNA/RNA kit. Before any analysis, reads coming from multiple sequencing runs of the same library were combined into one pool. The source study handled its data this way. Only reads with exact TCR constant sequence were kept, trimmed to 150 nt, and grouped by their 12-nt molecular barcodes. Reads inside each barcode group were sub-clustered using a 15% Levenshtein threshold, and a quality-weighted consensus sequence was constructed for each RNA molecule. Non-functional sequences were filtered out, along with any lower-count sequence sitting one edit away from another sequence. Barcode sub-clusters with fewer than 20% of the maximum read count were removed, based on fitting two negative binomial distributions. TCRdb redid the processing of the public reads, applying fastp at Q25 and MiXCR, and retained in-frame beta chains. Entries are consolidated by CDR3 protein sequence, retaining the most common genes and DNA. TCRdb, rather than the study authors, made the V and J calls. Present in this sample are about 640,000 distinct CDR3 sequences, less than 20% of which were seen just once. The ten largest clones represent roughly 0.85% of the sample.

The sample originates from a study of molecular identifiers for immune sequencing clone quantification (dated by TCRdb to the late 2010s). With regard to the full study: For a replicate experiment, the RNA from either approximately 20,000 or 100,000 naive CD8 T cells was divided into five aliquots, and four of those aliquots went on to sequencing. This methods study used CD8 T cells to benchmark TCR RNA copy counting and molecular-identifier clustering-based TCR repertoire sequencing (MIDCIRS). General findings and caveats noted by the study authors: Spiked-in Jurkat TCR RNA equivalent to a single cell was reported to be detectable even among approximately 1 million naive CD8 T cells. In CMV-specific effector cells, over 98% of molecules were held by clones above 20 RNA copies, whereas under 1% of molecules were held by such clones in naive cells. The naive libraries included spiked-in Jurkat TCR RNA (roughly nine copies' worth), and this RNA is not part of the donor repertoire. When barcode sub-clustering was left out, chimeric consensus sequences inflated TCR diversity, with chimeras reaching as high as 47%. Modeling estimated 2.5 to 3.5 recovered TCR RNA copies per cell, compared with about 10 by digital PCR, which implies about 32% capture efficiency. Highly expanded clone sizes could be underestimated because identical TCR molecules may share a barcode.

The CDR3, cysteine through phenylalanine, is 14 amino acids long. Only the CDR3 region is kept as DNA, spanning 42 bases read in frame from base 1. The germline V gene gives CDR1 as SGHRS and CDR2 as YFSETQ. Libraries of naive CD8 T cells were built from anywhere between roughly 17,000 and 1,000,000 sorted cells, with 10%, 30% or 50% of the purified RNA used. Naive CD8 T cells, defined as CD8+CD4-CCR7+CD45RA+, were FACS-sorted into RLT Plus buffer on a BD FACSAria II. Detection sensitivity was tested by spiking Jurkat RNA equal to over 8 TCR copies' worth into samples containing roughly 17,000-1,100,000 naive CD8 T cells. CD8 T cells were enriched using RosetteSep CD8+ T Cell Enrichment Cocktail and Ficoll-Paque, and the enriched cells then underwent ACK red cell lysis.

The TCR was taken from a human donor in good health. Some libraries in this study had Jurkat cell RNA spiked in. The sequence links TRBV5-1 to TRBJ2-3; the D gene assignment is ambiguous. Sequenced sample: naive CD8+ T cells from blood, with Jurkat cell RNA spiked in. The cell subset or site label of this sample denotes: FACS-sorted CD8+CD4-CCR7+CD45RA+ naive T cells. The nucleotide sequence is TGCGCCAGCAGCTTGGTGGGTGGCACAGATACGCGGTATTTT. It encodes CASSLVGGTDTRYF.